The clone carrying this T cell receptor beta chain was seen a few times. V lost 7 bases, J lost 5 bases, and 13 bases lay in between. This CDR3 region has 13 residues. Germline V gene sequence: CDR1 SGHTA, CDR2 FQGNSA. TCRdb itself ran the 5' RACE reads through MiXCR, one entry per CDR3 protein. The sample shows 80,000 or so distinct CDR3 sequences, about 10% of them seen only once. These data come from a study of early T cells in non-severe SARS-CoV-2 infection. The source material was whole blood, sampled at baseline. The sequence was collected from an adult who was a healthcare worker with PCR-confirmed SARS-CoV-2 infection or an uninfected control (not recorded which). This sequence joins TRBV7-2 and TRBJ2-3; D gene uncertain. The CDR3: CASNLPPGDTQYF. In DNA form, the CDR3 reads TGTGCCAGCAATTTACCACCCGGAGATACGCAGTATTTT. The full variable domain, completed using reference TRBV7-2 and TRBJ2-3, is GAGVSQSPSNKVTEKGKDVELRCDPISGHTALYWYRQSLGQGLEFLIYFQGNSAPDKSGLPSDRFSAERTGGSVSTLTIQRTQQEDSAVYLCASNLPPGDTQYFGPGTRLTVL.